A selection of T cell receptor beta chains follows, all from one sample in a study of T-cell reconstitution after alpha-beta-depleted transplantation in children. In TCRdb, the PCR reads were re-called with MiXCR into one record per CDR3 protein. The repertoire has around 680,000 distinct CDR3 sequences, roughly 15% of them found once; the top ten carry about 1.1%. The source material was PBMCs from the stem cell graft donor, sampled from the stem cell graft. These receptor sequences come from a human donor who donated a stem cell graft to a child with acute myeloid leukemia. The CDR3 runs from the conserved cysteine through the conserved F or W. D genes are given only for firm matches. Some rows have no size entry. The others give once, few or many, or a class for an expanded clone.

V gene	J gene	clone size	D gene	CDR3 DNA	CDR3 protein
TRBV28	TRBJ2-1	once	TRBD2	TGTGCCAGCAGTTTCCAGTGGTCACCAGGGAGGGGTTCGTACAATGAGCAGTTCTTC	CASSFQWSPGRGSYNEQFF
TRBV10-3	TRBJ2-5	many	TRBD1	TGTGCCATCAGGGGGACAGTCCCCGAGGAGACCCAGTACTTC	CAIRGTVPEETQYF
TRBV7-8	TRBJ1-1	-	TRBD1	TGTGCCAGCAGCTTAAACGCGGACAGGGCAGGGACTGAAGCTTTCTTT	CASSLNADRAGTEAFF
TRBV5-6	TRBJ2-7	-	-	TGTGCCAGCAGCTCGTTGGGGACGGAGTTGTACGAGCAGTACTTC	CASSSLGTELYEQYF
TRBV4-3	TRBJ2-1	-	TRBD2	TGCGCCAGCAGCCAGGATAGCGGGGGTCTATATGAGCAGTTCTTC	CASSQDSGGLYEQFF
TRBV2	TRBJ2-1	few	-	TGTGCCAGCACCGATGTTTACAATGAGCAGTTCTTC	CASTDVYNEQFF
TRBV20-1	TRBJ1-2	few	-	TGCAGTGCTCCGGAGGAGGGCTACACCTTC	CSAPEEGYTF
TRBV10-3	TRBJ2-1	many	-	TGTGCCATCAGCGACAGTGACAATGAGCAGTTCTTC	CAISDSDNEQFF
TRBV9	TRBJ1-2	few	-	TGTGCCAGCAGCTCATCGGCGGACTTGTATGGCTACACCTTC	CASSSSADLYGYTF
TRBV2	TRBJ2-7	-	-	TGTGCCAGCAGTCCCTTCTACGAGCAGTACTTC	CASSPFYEQYF
TRBV12-3/TRBV12-4	TRBJ1-2	few	-	TGTGCCAGCAGTCCCCGGGGGGCGATCAACTATGGCTACACCTTC	CASSPRGAINYGYTF
TRBV6-1	TRBJ1-4	few	-	TGTGCCAGCTTCGGCGGCGTGGGCAATGAAAAACTGTTTTTT	CASFGGVGNEKLFF
TRBV19	TRBJ2-5	-	-	TGTGCCAGTAGTCCCGGAGTTCGTTCCCAAGAGACCCAGTACTTC	CASSPGVRSQETQYF
TRBV6-5	TRBJ2-5	many	TRBD2	TGTGCCAGCAGTTACCCGAGGACTAGCGGGGTAGAGACCCAGTACTTC	CASSYPRTSGVETQYF
TRBV27	TRBJ2-7	-	-	TGTGCCAGCAGCCGCCGGAGCTCCTACGAGCTGTACTTC	CASSRRSSYELYF
TRBV12-3/TRBV12-4	TRBJ1-1	few	-	TGTGCCAGCAGGCGGGACACCATGAACACTGAAGCTTTCTTT	CASRRDTMNTEAFF
TRBV19	TRBJ2-2	-	-	TGTGCCACCGCGACGGGGGCCTTCACCGGGGAGCTGTTTTTT	CATATGAFTGELFF
TRBV12-3/TRBV12-4	TRBJ2-3	-	TRBD2	TGTGCCAGCAGACCCTATCCTAGCGGGGGGGTGAGAGATACGCAGTATTTT	CASRPYPSGGVRDTQYF
TRBV12-3/TRBV12-4	TRBJ2-1	many	-	TGTGCCAGCAGTTTAGCGGGGACTTATGAGCAGTTCTTC	CASSLAGTYEQFF
TRBV5-1	TRBJ2-3	-	TRBD1	TGCGCCAGCAGCTTGGGATGGACAGGTTTTTTCACAGATACGCAGTATTTT	CASSLGWTGFFTDTQYF
TRBV4-3	TRBJ1-2	-	-	TGCGCCAGCAGCCAAGAATATCCCTTGGATGGCTACACCTTC	CASSQEYPLDGYTF
TRBV7-2	TRBJ2-5	many	-	TGTGCCAGCAGCTTAGGAGGGTCCGGGGGCGAGACCCAGTACTTC	CASSLGGSGGETQYF
TRBV20-1	TRBJ1-5	many	-	TGCAGTGCAAAGTTGAGCAGCAATCAGCCCCAGCATTTT	CSAKLSSNQPQHF
TRBV5-5	TRBJ1-1	-	-	TGTGCCAGCAGCTTGTGGTCCAGCTTGAACACTGAAGCTTTCTTT	CASSLWSSLNTEAFF
TRBV4-3	TRBJ2-3	-	TRBD2	TGCGCCAGCAGCCAAGAAAGAGGCGGGGGGTACACAGATACGCAGTATTTT	CASSQERGGGYTDTQYF
TRBV15	TRBJ2-2	few	-	TGTGCCACCAGAAAAACGCATGGCTTCGCGAACACCGGGGAGCTGTTTTTT	CATRKTHGFANTGELFF
TRBV27	TRBJ2-5	-	-	TGTGCCAGCAAGGCCCTCGGCCGCGTTGAAGAGACCCAGTACTTC	CASKALGRVEETQYF
TRBV5-1	TRBJ1-1	few	-	TGCGCCAGCAGCGGGAACAGGTGGAGGACTGAAGCTTTCTTT	CASSGNRWRTEAFF
TRBV2	TRBJ1-2	once	-	TGTGCCAGCAGTGACTCTCTCCCGAGCTATGGCTACACCTTC	CASSDSLPSYGYTF
TRBV6-1	TRBJ1-3	once	-	TGTGCCAGCAGAAGTATCAACAGATTCTCTGGAAACACCATATATTTT	CASRSINRFSGNTIYF
TRBV4-3	TRBJ2-3	-	TRBD2	TGCGCCAGCAGCCTTGCTCCTACTAGCGGGGGGGCCGTAGATACGCAGTATTTT	CASSLAPTSGGAVDTQYF
TRBV4-1	TRBJ2-2	few	TRBD2	TGCGCCAGCAGGGGTGGCGGGGGGGACACCGGGGAGCTGTTTTTT	CASRGGGGDTGELFF
TRBV21-1	TRBJ1-5	-	-	TGTGCCAGCAGCAGTGCGGGTCGGAGCAATCAGCCCCAGCATTTT	CASSSAGRSNQPQHF
TRBV30	TRBJ1-3	-	-	TGTGCCTGGACCAGGGGAGGCACCATATATTTT	CAWTRGGTIYF
TRBV7-2	TRBJ2-5	many	-	TGTGCCAGCAGCTTAGTGACTGTTGAAGAGACCCAGTACTTC	CASSLVTVEETQYF
TRBV12-3/TRBV12-4	TRBJ2-3	-	TRBD2	TGTGCCAGCAGTTTAGGAGCGGGGTATAGCACAGATACGCAGTATTTT	CASSLGAGYSTDTQYF
TRBV5-1	TRBJ1-2	many	-	TGCGCCAGCAGCTTGGATGGGGCCGGTGGCTACACCTTC	CASSLDGAGGYTF
TRBV12-3/TRBV12-4	TRBJ2-7	-	-	TGTGCCAGCAGTTTGGACAGCCGCTCCTACGAGCAGTACTTC	CASSLDSRSYEQYF
TRBV29-1	TRBJ1-1	many	TRBD1	TGCAGCGCAGGGGGCTACACTGAAGCTTTCTTT	CSAGGYTEAFF
TRBV24-1	TRBJ2-5	few	TRBD1	TGTGCCACCAGTCCGACAGGGGTTGGAGAGACCCAGTACTTC	CATSPTGVGETQYF